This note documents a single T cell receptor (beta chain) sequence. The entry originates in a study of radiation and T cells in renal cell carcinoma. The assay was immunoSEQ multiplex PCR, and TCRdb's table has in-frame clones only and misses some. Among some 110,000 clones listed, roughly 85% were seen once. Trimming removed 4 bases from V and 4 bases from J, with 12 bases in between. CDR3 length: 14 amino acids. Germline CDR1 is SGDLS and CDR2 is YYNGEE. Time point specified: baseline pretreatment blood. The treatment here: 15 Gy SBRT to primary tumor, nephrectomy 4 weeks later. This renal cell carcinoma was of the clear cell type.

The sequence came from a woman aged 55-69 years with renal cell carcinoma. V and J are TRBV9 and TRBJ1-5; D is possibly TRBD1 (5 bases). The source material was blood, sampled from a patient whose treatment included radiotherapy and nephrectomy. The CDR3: CASSPSTANQPQHF. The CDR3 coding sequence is TGTGCCAGCAGCCCCTCGACAGCAAATCAGCCCCAGCATTTT.